This T cell receptor beta chain was captured by sequencing in a study of neurological immune-mediated disorders. The CDR3 is 14 residues long. The junction had 3 bases not matched to a gene; V was cut back by 5 bases and J by 3 bases. Germline lookup yields CDR1 SGHVS and CDR2 FNYEAQ. Study-level points and caveats: The most TCR clonal expansion was seen in HTLV-1-associated myelopathy, and the least was seen in multiple sclerosis, which fell below healthy controls.

Ten or more counts support this clonotype. Its target is unknown. The sorted libraries were prepared using 800,000 to 1,000,000 CD4+ or CD8+ T cells that had themselves been sorted. The cDNA was synthesized by means of template-switch 5'RACE, which was carried out with 10-nucleotide random UMIs. One entry per CDR3 protein, called by TCRdb with MiXCR from the 5' RACE reads. This sample carries some 4,400 distinct CDR3 sequences, 23% of them seen once, and the ten largest clones take around 40%. This TCR was sampled from a woman aged 60-70 years with HTLV-1-associated myelopathy (HAM/TSP). Sequencing was carried out using CD8+ T cells from blood. The V gene is TRBV7-6, the J gene TRBJ2-7; 11 bases fit TRBD2. The CDR3 is CASSETSGDYEQYF. The CDR3 DNA follows: TGTGCCAGCAGCGAGACTAGCGGGGACTACGAGCAGTACTTC.